This T cell receptor (beta chain) was found in a study of technical replicates of blood from a few donors. CDR1 is SGHRS and CDR2 is YFSETQ in the germline V gene. This CDR3 comprises 14 residues. V trimming: 0 bases; J trimming: 5 bases; junction bases outside the gene matches: 4. This table comes from immunoSEQ multiplex PCR, and its TCRdb copy is limited to in-frame clones, with some not included. The sample shows more than 90,000 clones, approximately 96% of them seen only once. This chain joins TRBV5-1 and TRBJ2-7; TRBD2 agrees at 8 bases. Sequencing input: T cells isolated from PBMCs. This TCR was recovered from a human donor in good health. The CDR3 nucleotides read TGCGCCAGCAGCTTGGGACTAGCGCTGAACGAGCAGTACTTC. Translation: CASSLGLALNEQYF. The full variable domain, rest sourced from reference TRBV5-1 and TRBJ2-7, is KAGVTQTPRYLIKTRGQQVTLSCSPISGHRSVSWYQQTPGQGLQFLFEYFSETQRNKGNFPGRFSGRQFSNSRSEMNVSTLELGDSALYLCASSLGLALNEQYFGPGTRLTVT.